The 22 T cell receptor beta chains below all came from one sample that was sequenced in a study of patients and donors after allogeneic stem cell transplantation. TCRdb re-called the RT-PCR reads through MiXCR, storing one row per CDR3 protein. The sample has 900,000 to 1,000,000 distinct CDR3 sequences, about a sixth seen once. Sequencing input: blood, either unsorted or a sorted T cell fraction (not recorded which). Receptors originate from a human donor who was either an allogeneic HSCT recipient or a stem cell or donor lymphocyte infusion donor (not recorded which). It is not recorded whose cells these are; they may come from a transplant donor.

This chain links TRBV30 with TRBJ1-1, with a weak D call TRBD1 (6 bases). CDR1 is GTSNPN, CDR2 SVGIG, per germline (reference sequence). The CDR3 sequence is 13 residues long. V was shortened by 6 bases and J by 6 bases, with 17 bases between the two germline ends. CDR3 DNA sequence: TGTGCCTGTCCCATGGGGGGGGCTGCTGAAGCTTTCTTT. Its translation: CACPMGGAAEAFF.

The CDR3 is CASSKRDSQTQYF. CDR3 nucleotides: TGTGCCAGCAGTAAACGGGACTCCCAAACCCAGTACTTC. The rearrangement uses TRBV6-1 and TRBJ2-5, with a weak D call TRBD2 (6 bases). This CDR3 comprises 13 residues. Trimming removed 5 bases from V and 8 bases from J, with 15 bases in between. Germline loops: CDR1 MNHNS, CDR2 SASEGT.

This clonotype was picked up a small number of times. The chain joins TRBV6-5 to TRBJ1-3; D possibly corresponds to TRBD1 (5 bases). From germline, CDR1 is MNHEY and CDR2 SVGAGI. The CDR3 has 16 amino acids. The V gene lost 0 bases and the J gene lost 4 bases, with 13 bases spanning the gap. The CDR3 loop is CASSYSVQGSGNTIYF. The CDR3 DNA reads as TGTGCCAGCAGTTACTCGGTGCAGGGATCAGGAAACACCATATATTTT.

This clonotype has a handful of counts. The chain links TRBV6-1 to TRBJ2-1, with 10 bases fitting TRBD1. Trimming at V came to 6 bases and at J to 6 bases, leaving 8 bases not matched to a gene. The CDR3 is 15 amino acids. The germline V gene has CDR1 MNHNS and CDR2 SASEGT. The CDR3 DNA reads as TGTGCCAGCAGGGGAACCGGGACAGGGGCCAATGAGCAGTTCTTC. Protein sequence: CASRGTGTGANEQFF.

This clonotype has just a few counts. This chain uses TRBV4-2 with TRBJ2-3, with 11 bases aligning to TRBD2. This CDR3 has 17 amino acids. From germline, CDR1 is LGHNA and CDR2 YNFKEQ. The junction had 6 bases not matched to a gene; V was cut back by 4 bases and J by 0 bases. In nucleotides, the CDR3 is TGTGCCAGCAGCCGAGCACTAGCGGGAGCTAGCACAGATACGCAGTATTTT. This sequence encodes CASSRALAGASTDTQYF.

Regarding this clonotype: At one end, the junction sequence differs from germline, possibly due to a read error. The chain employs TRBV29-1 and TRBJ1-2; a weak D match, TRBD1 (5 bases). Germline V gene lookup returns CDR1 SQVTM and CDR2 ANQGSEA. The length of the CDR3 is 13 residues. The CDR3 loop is CSVGITGGSLQSF. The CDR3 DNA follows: TGCAGCGTTGGAATAACGGGGGGGTCGCTTCAGTCCTTC.

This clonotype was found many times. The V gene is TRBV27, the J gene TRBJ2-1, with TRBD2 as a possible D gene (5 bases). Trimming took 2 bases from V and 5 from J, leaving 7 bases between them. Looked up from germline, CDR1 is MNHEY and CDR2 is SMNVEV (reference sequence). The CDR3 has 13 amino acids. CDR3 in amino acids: CASSLRGNNEQFF. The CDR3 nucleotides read TGTGCCAGCAGTTTACGAGGGAACAATGAGCAGTTCTTC.

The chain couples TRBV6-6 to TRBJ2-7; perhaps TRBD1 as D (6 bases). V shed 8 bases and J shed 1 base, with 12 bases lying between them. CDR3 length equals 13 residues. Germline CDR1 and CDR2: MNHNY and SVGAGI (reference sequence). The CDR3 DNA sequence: TGTGCCAGCTTCCGACAGGCGTCCTACGAGCAGTACTTC. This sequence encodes CASFRQASYEQYF.

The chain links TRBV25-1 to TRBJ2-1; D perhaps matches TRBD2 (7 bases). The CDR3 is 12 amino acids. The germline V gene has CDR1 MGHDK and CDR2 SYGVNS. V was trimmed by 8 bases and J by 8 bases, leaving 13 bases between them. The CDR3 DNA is TGTGCCAGCGGGGGGGCGCGTCATGAGCAGTTCTTC. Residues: CASGGARHEQFF.

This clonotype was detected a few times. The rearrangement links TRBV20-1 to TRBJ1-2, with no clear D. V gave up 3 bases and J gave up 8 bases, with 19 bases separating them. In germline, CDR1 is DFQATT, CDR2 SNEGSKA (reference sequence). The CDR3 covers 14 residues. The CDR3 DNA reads TGCAGTGCTAGTCATTATCGGGAAAACGGGGGCTACACCTTC. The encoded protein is CSASHYRENGGYTF.

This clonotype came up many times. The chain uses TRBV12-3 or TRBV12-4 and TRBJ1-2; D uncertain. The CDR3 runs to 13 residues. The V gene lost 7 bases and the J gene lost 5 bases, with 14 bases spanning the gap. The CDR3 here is CASTRSAQYGYTF. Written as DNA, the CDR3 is TGTGCCAGCACCCGATCGGCGCAATATGGCTACACCTTC.

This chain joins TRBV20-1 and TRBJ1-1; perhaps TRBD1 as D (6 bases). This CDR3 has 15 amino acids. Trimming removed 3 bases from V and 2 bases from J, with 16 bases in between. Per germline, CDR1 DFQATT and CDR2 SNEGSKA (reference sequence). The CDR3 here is CSASLSAGVNTEAFF. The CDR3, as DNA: TGCAGTGCTAGTTTGTCGGCAGGGGTAAACACTGAAGCTTTCTTT.

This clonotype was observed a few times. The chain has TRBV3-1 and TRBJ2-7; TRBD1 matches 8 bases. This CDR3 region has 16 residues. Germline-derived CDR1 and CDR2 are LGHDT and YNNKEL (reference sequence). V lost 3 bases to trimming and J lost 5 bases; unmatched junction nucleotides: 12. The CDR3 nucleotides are TGTGCCAGCAGCCAGACCCTTGGACAGGGAATGGACGAGCAGTACTTC. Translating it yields CASSQTLGQGMDEQYF.

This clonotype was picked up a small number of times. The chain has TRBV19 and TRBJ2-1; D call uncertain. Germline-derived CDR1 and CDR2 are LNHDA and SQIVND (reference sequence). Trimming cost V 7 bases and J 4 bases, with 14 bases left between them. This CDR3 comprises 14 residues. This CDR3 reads CASKSPFLYNEQFF. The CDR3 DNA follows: TGTGCCAGTAAGAGTCCCTTCCTTTACAATGAGCAGTTCTTC.

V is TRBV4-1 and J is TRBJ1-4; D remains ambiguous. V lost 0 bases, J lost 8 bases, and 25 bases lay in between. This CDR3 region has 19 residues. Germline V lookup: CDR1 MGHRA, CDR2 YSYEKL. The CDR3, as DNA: TGCGCCAGCAGCCAAGAGCGGAGTGCAGGAGGGAGGGTGATCGAAAAACTGTTTTTT. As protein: CASSQERSAGGRVIEKLFF.

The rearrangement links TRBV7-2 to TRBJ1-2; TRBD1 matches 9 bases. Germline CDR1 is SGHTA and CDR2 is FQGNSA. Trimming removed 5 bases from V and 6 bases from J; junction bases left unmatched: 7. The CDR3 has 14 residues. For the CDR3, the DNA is TGTGCCAGCAGCCCGGACAGGGGACAACATGGCTACACCTTC. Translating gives CASSPDRGQHGYTF. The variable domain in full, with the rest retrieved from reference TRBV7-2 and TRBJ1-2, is GAGVSQSPSNKVTEKGKDVELRCDPISGHTALYWYRQSLGQGLEFLIYFQGNSAPDKSGLPSDRFSAERTGGSVSTLTIQRTQQEDSAVYLCASSPDRGQHGYTFGSGTRLTVV.

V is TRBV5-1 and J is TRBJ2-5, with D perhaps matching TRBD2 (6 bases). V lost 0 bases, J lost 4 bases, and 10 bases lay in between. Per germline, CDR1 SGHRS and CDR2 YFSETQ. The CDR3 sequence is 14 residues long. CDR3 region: CASSLGRAPETQYF. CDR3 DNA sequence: TGCGCCAGCAGCTTGGGGAGGGCCCCAGAGACCCAGTACTTC.

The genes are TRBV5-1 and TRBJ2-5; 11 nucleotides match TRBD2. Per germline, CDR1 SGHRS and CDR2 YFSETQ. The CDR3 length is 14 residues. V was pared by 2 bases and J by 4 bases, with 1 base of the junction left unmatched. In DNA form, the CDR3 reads TGCGCCAGCAGCTTTAGCGGGAGGGCAGAGACCCAGTACTTC. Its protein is CASSFSGRAETQYF. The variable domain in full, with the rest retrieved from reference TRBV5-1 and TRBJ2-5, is KAGVTQTPRYLIKTRGQQVTLSCSPISGHRSVSWYQQTPGQGLQFLFEYFSETQRNKGNFPGRFSGRQFSNSRSEMNVSTLELGDSALYLCASSFSGRAETQYFGPGTRLLVL.

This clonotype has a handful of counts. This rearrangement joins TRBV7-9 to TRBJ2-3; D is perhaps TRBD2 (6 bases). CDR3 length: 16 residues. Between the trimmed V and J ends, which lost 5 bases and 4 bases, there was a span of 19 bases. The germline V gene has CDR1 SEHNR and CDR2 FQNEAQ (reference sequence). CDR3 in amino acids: CASSRLKPGAADTQYF. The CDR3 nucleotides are TGTGCCAGCAGCCGCCTGAAACCGGGAGCGGCAGATACGCAGTATTTT.

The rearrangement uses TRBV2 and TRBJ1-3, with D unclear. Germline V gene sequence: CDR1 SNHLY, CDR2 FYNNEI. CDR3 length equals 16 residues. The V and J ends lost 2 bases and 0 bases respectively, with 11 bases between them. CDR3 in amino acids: CASSELGHISGNTIYF. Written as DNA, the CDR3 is TGTGCCAGCAGTGAATTAGGGCATATCTCTGGAAACACCATATATTTT. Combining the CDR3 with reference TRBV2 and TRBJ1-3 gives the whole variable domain EPEVTQTPSHQVTQMGQEVILRCVPISNHLYFYWYRQILGQKVEFLVSFYNNEISEKSEIFDDQFSVERPDGSNFTLKIRSTKLEDSAMYFCASSELGHISGNTIYFGEGSWLTVV.

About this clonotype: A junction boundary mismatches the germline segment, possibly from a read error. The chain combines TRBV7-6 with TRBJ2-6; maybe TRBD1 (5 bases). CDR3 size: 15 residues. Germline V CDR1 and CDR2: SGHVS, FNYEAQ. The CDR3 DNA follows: TGTGCCAGCAGCCTCGACAGCTCTAGGGCCAACGTCCTGACTTTC. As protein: CASSLDSSRANVLTF.

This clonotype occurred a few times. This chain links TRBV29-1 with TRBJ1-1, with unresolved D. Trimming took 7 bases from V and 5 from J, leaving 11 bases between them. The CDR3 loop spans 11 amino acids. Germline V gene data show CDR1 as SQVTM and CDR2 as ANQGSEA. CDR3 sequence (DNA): TGCAGCGCGCCCGGCCGGACTGAAGCTTTCTTT. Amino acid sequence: CSAPGRTEAFF.